This TCR beta chain is drawn from a study of T cells in localized non-small cell lung cancer. TCRdb's table, derived via immunoSEQ multiplex PCR, lists solely in-frame clones and lacks some. The table shows about 76,000 clones, with roughly 80% occurring only once. CDR1 is SGDLS and CDR2 is YYNGEE in the germline V gene. With 4 bases removed from V and 1 base from J, the gap between germline ends came to 10 bases. The length of the CDR3 is 14 residues. The specimen was peripheral blood, collected before any cancer treatment. The origin of this receptor is a female donor over 55 with stage I lung adenocarcinoma. This chain links TRBV9 with TRBJ2-3; D not certain. In DNA form, the CDR3 reads TGTGCCAGCAGCAGAGGACCCGGCACAGATACGCAGTATTTT. Translating it yields CASSRGPGTDTQYF.